These T cell receptor beta chains were read from a single sample in a study of T cell repertoires in cytomegalovirus infection. The antigens these receptors bind are not known. TCRdb called the reads again in MiXCR, with one record for every CDR3 protein. The data contain 54,000 or so distinct CDR3 sequences, around 30% of them singletons. The specimen was PBMCs, sequenced either directly or after in vitro stimulation (not recorded which). These TCRs come from a human donor in good health (CMV status not recorded). Some clones in this sample may be carry-over from other donors' samples. CDR3s include the opening cysteine and the closing phenylalanine or tryptophan. D genes are given only for firm matches. Part of the rows lack a size; the others show once, few, many or a class for expanded clones.

CDR3 DNA: TGTGCCAGCAGTCCCCCCGGGTCCATATACGAGCAGTACTTC; CDR3 protein: CASSPPGSIYEQYF; D gene: NA; clone size: NA; V gene: TRBV6-5; J gene: TRBJ2-7
CDR3 DNA: TGTGCCAGCAGCCAAGATGCAGGGGGGAACATTCAGTACTTC; CDR3 protein: CASSQDAGGNIQYF; D gene: NA; clone size: few; V gene: TRBV7-6; J gene: TRBJ2-4
CDR3 DNA: TGCAGCGTTGTCGAGACTAGGGGTTACAATGAGCAGTTCTTC; CDR3 protein: CSVVETRGYNEQFF; D gene: NA; clone size: NA; V gene: TRBV29-1; J gene: TRBJ2-1
CDR3 DNA: TGTGCCAGCACCTCGGACAGCAGCTCCTACAATGAGCAGTTCTTC; CDR3 protein: CASTSDSSSYNEQFF; D gene: NA; clone size: many; V gene: TRBV6-2/TRBV6-3; J gene: TRBJ2-1
CDR3 DNA: TGTGCCAGCAGTGCCGTTCGGGGCCCGGCGGGGGATACGCAGTATTTT; CDR3 protein: CASSAVRGPAGDTQYF; D gene: NA; clone size: NA; V gene: TRBV2; J gene: TRBJ2-3
CDR3 DNA: TGCAGTGCTAGAGATCAGGGGACCCTCGGGGAGCTGTTTTTT; CDR3 protein: CSARDQGTLGELFF; D gene: NA; clone size: NA; V gene: TRBV20-1; J gene: TRBJ2-2
CDR3 DNA: TGTGCCAGCAGCTTTGCAAGGACCCCGGGTAGGACCCAGTACTTC; CDR3 protein: CASSFARTPGRTQYF; D gene: NA; clone size: NA; V gene: TRBV7-8; J gene: TRBJ2-5
CDR3 DNA: TGTGCCAGCAGCTTAGCGGGGAGGAGCACTGAAGCTTTCTTT; CDR3 protein: CASSLAGRSTEAFF; D gene: NA; clone size: few; V gene: TRBV7-2; J gene: TRBJ1-1
CDR3 DNA: TGTGCCACCAGCAGAGATCGAGGGATGACTGAAGCTTTCTTT; CDR3 protein: CATSRDRGMTEAFF; D gene: NA; clone size: NA; V gene: TRBV15; J gene: TRBJ1-1
CDR3 DNA: TGTGCCAGCAGCTTAGTAGGACAGGGTTTCGGTGGCTACACCTTC; CDR3 protein: CASSLVGQGFGGYTF; D gene: TRBD1; clone size: few; V gene: TRBV7-8; J gene: TRBJ1-2
CDR3 DNA: TGTGCCAGCAGCGGCGACAGGGCTTCGAAAAACATTCAGTACTTC; CDR3 protein: CASSGDRASKNIQYF; D gene: TRBD1; clone size: many; V gene: TRBV7-8; J gene: TRBJ2-4